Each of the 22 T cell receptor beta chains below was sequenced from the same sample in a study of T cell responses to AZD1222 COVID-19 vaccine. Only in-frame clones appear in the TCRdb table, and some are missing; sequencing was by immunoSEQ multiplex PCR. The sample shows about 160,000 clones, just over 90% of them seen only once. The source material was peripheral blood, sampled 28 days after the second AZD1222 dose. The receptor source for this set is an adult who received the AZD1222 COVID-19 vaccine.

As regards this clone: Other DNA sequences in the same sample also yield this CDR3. CDR3 protein: CATSRDRGYEQYF. CDR3 nucleotide sequence: TGTGCCACCAGCAGAGATCGGGGGTACGAGCAGTACTTC. V and J are TRBV15 and TRBJ2-7, with a possible D match to TRBD2 (6 bases). The CDR3 has 13 amino acids. V dropped 0 bases and J dropped 4 bases, with 7 bases sitting between them. CDR1 and CDR2 (germline): LNHNV, YYDKDF (reference sequence). The complete variable domain, with remaining parts taken from reference TRBV15 and TRBJ2-7, reads DAMVIQNPRYQVTQFGKPVTLSCSQTLNHNVMYWYQQKSSQAPKLLFHYYDKDFNNEADTPDNFQSRRPNTSFCFLDIRSPGLGDTAMYLCATSRDRGYEQYFGPGTRLTVT.

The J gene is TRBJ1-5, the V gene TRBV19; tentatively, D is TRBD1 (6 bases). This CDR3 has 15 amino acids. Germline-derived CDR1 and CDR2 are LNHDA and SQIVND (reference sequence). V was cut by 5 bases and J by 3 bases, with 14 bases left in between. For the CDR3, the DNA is TGTGCCAGTAGTTTCCCACAGGGTAACAATCAGCCCCAGCATTTT. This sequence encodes CASSFPQGNNQPQHF.

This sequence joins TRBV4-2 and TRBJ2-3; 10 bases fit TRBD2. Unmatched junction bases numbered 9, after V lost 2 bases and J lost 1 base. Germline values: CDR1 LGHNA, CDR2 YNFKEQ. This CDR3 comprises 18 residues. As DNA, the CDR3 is TGTGCCAGCAGCCAATCCAGCGGGGGGGCCCAGGGCACAGATACGCAGTATTTT. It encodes CASSQSSGGAQGTDTQYF.

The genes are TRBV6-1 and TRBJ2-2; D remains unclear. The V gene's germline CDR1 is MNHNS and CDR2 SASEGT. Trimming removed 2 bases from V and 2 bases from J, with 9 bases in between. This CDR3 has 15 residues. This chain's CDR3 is CASSELGENTGELFF. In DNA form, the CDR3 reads TGTGCCAGCAGTGAATTGGGCGAAAACACCGGGGAGCTGTTTTTT.

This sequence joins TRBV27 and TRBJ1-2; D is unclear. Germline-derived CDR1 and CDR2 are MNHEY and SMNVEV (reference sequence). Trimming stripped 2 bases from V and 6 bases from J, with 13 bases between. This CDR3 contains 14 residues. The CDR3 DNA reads TGTGCCAGCAGTTTAACCTTTAGGGCGCATGGCTACACCTTC. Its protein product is CASSLTFRAHGYTF.

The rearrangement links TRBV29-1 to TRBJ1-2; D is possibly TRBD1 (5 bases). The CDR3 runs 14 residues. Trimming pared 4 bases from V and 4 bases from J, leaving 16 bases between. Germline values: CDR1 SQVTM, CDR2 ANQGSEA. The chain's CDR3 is CSVVIEGVVYGYTF. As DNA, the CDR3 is TGCAGCGTTGTGATCGAAGGGGTTGTCTATGGCTACACCTTC.

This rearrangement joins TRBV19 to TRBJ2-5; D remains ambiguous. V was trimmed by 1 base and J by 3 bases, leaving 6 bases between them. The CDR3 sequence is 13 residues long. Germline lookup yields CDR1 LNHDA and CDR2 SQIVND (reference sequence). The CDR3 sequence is CASSIVREETQYF. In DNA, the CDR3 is TGTGCCAGTAGTATAGTCAGAGAAGAGACCCAGTACTTC. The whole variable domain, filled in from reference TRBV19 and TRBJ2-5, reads DGGITQSPKYLFRKEGQNVTLSCEQNLNHDAMYWYRQDPGQGLRLIYYSQIVNDFQKGDIAEGYSVSREKKESFPLTVTSAQKNPTAFYLCASSIVREETQYFGPGTRLLVL.

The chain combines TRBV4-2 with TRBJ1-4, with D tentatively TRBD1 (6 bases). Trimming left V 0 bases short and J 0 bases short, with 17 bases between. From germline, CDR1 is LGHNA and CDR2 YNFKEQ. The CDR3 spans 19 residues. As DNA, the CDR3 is TGTGCCAGCAGCCAAGATGTAAACAGGGTATCCGCAACTAATGAAAAACTGTTTTTT. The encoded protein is CASSQDVNRVSATNEKLFF.

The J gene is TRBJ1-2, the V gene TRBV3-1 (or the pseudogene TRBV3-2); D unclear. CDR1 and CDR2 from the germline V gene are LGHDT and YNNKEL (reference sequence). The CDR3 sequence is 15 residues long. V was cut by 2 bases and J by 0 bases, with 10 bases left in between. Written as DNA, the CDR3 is TGTGCCAGCAGCCAACTAGACCGTTCTAACTATGGCTACACCTTC. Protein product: CASSQLDRSNYGYTF.

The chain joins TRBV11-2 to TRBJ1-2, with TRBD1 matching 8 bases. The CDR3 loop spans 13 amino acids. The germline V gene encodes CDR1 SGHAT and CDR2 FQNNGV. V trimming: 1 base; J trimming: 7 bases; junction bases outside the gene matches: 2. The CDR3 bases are TGTGCCAGCAGCTTAGGGGACAGGAGTGGCTACACCTTC. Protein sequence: CASSLGDRSGYTF.

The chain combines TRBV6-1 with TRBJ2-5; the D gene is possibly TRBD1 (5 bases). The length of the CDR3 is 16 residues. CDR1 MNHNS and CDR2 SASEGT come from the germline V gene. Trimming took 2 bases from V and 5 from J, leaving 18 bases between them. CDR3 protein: CASSESPGSITETQYF. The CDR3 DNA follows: TGTGCCAGCAGTGAATCTCCAGGGTCCATCACGGAGACCCAGTACTTC.

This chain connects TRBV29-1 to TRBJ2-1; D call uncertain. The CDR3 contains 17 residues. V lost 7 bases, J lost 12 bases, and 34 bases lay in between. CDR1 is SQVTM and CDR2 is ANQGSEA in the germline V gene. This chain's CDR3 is CSAPVGPSSLEVSVQFF. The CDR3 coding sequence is TGCAGCGCTCCGGTCGGGCCCTCAAGCCTAGAAGTAAGTGTGCAGTTCTTC.

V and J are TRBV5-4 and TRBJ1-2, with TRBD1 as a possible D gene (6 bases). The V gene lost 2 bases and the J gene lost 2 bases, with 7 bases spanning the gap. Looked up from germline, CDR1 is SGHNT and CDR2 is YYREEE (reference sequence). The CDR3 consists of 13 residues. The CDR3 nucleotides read TGTGCCAGCAGCTTCCAGGGGAACTATGGCTACACCTTC. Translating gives CASSFQGNYGYTF.

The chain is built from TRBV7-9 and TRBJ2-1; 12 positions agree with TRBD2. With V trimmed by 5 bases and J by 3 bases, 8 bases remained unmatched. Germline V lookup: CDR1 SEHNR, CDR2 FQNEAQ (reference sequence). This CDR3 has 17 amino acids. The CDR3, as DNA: TGTGCCAGCAGCCCGACTAGCGGGGGTTCCCTCTACAATGAGCAGTTCTTC. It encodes CASSPTSGGSLYNEQFF.

CDR3 sequence reads: CARSSPAGVNNEQFF. CDR3 sequence (DNA): TGTGCCAGAAGCTCTCCTGCGGGGGTTAACAATGAGCAGTTCTTC. The chain carries TRBV5-3 and TRBJ2-1, with 7 bases that match TRBD2. TRBV5-3 is flagged as an ORF with uncertain function. With V trimmed by 3 bases and J by 5 bases, 8 bases remained unmatched. The CDR3 is 15 amino acids.

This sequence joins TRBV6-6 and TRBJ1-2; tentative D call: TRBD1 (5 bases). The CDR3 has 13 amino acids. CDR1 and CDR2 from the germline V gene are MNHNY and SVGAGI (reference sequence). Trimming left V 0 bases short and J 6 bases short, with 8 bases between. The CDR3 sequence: CASSYSRGNGYTF. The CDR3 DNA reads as TGTGCCAGCAGTTACTCGAGGGGAAATGGCTACACCTTC.

The CDR3 reads CASSYDRGRLTNTGELFF. CDR3 nucleotide sequence: TGTGCCAGCAGTTACGACAGGGGGCGCTTGACGAACACCGGGGAGCTGTTTTTT. The chain links TRBV6-2 or TRBV6-3 to TRBJ2-2; 10 bases map to TRBD1. The V segment lost 2 bases and the J segment 0 bases; nucleotides outside the gene matches: 6. Germline CDR1 is MNHEY and CDR2 is SVGEGT. CDR3 length: 18 residues.

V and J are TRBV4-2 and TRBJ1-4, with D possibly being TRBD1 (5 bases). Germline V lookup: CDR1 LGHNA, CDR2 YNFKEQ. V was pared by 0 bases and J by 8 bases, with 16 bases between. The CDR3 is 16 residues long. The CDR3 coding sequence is TGTGCCAGCAGCCAAGAGGGCGGGGGGGTAGCCGAAAAACTGTTTTTT. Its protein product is CASSQEGGGVAEKLFF.

As DNA, the CDR3 is TGTGCCACCAGCAGGATGGGGGGGAAGTCAGAGACCCAGTACTTC. Protein product: CATSRMGGKSETQYF. The chain carries TRBV15 and TRBJ2-5, with TRBD2 matching 7 bases. The CDR3 is 15 amino acids. In germline, CDR1 is LNHNV, CDR2 YYDKDF (reference sequence). J was trimmed by 4 bases and V by 3 bases; bases with no gene match: 8.

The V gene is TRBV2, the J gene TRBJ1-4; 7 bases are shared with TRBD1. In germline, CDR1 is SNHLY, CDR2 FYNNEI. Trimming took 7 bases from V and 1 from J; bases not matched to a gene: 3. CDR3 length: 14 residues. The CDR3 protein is CASTRDRTNEKLFF. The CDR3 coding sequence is TGTGCCAGCACGAGGGACAGAACTAATGAAAAACTGTTTTTT.

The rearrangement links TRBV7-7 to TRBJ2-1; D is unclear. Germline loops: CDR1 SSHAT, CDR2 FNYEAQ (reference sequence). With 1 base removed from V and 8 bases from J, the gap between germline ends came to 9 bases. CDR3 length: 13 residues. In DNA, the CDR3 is TGTGCCAGCAGCTTAGGGTTAGCCGATGAGCAGTTCTTC. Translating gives CASSLGLADEQFF.

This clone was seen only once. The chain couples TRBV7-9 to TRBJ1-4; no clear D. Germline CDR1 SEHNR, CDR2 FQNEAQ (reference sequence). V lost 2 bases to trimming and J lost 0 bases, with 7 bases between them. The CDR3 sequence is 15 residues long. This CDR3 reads CASSLRDATNEKLFF. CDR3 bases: TGTGCCAGCAGCTTACGGGATGCAACTAATGAAAAACTGTTTTTT.